This TCR beta chain is from a study of OX40 agonist ivuxolimab in advanced cancers. Some clones are missing from TCRdb's copy, which holds only in-frame ones; the method was immunoSEQ multiplex PCR. This sample carries 20,000 to 25,000 clones, more than 70% of them seen once, and the ten largest clones take 30% to 35%. Germline CDR1 and CDR2: SEHNR and FQNEAQ (reference sequence). V shed 5 bases and J shed 2 bases, with 10 bases lying between them. The CDR3 sequence is 13 residues long. This TCR was recovered from an adult with an advanced solid tumor such as melanoma, head and neck, liver or kidney cancer. This rearrangement joins TRBV7-9 to TRBJ2-7, with TRBD2 as a possible D gene (5 bases). The material was CD4+ or CD8+ T cells sorted from blood, obtained in a trial of the OX40 agonist ivuxolimab. CDR3: CASSLDYAYEQYF. The CDR3 bases are TGTGCCAGCAGCCTTGACTACGCCTACGAGCAGTACTTC.